Reported below is one T cell receptor beta chain. This sample is drawn from a study of blood T cell repertoires in COVID-19. Authors' processing steps: Quantification of nucleated cells was approximated via reference gene primer amplification. Data came from immunoSEQ multiplex PCR; TCRdb stores just in-frame clones and leaves some out. The V and J calls and clone size are taken from that table; D and trimming were inferred from the DNA. Of about 130,000 clones in the sample, roughly 74% were seen once. This clonotype originated in a man between 60 and 75 years old with acute or convalescent COVID-19. The sample comprised peripheral blood.

CDR3 amino acids: CASSFFSGGRGNDEQFF. The CDR3 bases are TGCGCCAGCAGCTTCTTCTCAGGCGGGAGGGGCAATGATGAGCAGTTCTTC. V is TRBV5-1 and J is TRBJ2-1; 9 bases align to TRBD2. The V gene's germline CDR1 is SGHRS and CDR2 YFSETQ. Germline trimming cut 2 bases from V and 8 bases from J; bases unmatched to any gene: 14. The CDR3 is 17 residues long. Supplemented by reference TRBV5-1 and TRBJ2-1, the full variable domain reads KAGVTQTPRYLIKTRGQQVTLSCSPISGHRSVSWYQQTPGQGLQFLFEYFSETQRNKGNFPGRFSGRQFSNSRSEMNVSTLELGDSALYLCASSFFSGGRGNDEQFFGPGTRLTVL.